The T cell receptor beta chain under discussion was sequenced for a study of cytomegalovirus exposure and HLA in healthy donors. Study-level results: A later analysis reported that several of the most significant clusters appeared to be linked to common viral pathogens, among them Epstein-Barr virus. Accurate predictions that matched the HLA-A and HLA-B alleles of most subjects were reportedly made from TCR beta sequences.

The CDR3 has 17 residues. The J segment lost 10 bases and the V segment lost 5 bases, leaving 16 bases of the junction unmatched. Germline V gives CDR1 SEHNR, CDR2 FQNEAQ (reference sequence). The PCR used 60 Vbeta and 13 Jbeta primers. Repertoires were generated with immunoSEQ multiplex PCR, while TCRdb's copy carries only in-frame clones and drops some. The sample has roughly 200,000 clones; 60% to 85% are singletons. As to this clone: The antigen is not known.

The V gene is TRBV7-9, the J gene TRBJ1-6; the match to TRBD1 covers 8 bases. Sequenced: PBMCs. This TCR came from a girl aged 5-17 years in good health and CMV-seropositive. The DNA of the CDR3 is TGTGCCAGCAGCCCGTATCAGGGGGCCTGGAAGAACTCACCCCTCCACTTT. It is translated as CASSPYQGAWKNSPLHF.